Listed here are 6 T cell receptor beta chains from one sample, sequenced in a study of T cell repertoires in aging, cancer and after chemotherapy. TRB rearrangements spanning V, D and J were amplified using mixed TRB-A/B primers. MiXCR was run by TCRdb on the multiplex PCR reads, yielding one entry per CDR3 protein. The sample has roughly 650 distinct CDR3 sequences, around a fifth seen once. Amplification of TCR beta used genomic DNA extracted from peripheral blood. Sequencing was done on a sample of blood. All receptors derive from a human donor with a blood cancer.

By frequency in the sample, this clonotype is medium-sized. The chain couples TRBV4-3 to TRBJ2-6; 7 nucleotides agree with TRBD2. Germline CDR1 reads LGHNA; CDR2 reads YSLEER. The CDR3 extends over 17 amino acids. Trimming took 1 base from V and 0 from J; bases not matched to a gene: 3. CDR3 nucleotides: TGCGCCAGCAGCCAAGCTAGCGGCCTCTCTGGGGCCAACGTCCTGACTTTC. It yields the protein CASSQASGLSGANVLTF.

In this sample, this clonotype turned up a few times. The chain employs TRBV20-1 and TRBJ1-3; TRBD1 matches at 11 bases. The CDR3 is made up of 17 amino acids. Germline V lookup: CDR1 DFQATT, CDR2 SNEGSKA (reference sequence). Trimming cost V 1 base and J 7 bases; bases outside gene matches: 12. In nucleotides, the CDR3 is TGCAGTGCTAGAGCACCAACGGGACAGGGGGAGGCGAACACCATATATTTT. Its translation: CSARAPTGQGEANTIYF.

The chain links TRBV11-2 to TRBJ2-7; the match to TRBD1 covers 10 bases. This CDR3 is 14 amino acids long. After removal of 4 bases from V and 3 bases from J, the junction contained 3 bases not matched to a gene. Germline lookup yields CDR1 SGHAT and CDR2 FQNNGV. CDR3 in DNA: TGTGCCAGCAGCTACGGGACAGGGGTCTACGAGCAGTACTTC. This translates into CASSYGTGVYEQYF.

In its sample, this clonotype is medium-sized. The chain has TRBV12-3 or TRBV12-4 and TRBJ1-5, with D possibly matching TRBD1 (5 bases). Deletions cut 8 bases from V and 2 bases from J, with 13 bases between. The CDR3 sequence is 14 residues long. As DNA, the CDR3 is TGTGCCAGCTCCTCGAGGGGAGGCAATCAGCCCCAGCATTTT. It translates to CASSSRGGNQPQHF.

The genes are TRBV28 and TRBJ2-7; 9 positions agree with TRBD1. V lost 3 bases, J lost 6 bases, and 9 bases stayed unmatched. Germline loops: CDR1 MDHEN, CDR2 SYDVKM. The CDR3 spans 15 residues. The CDR3 protein is CASSFEGQGFREQYF. The CDR3 DNA sequence: TGTGCCAGCAGTTTCGAGGGACAGGGATTTCGCGAGCAGTACTTC. Supplemented by reference TRBV28 and TRBJ2-7, the full variable domain reads DVKVTQSSRYLVKRTGEKVFLECVQDMDHENMFWYRQDPGLGLRLIYFSYDVKMKEKGDIPEGYSVSREKKERFSLILESASTNQTSMYLCASSFEGQGFREQYFGPGTRLTVT.

CDR3 amino acids: CASSPGGDTQYF. For the CDR3, the DNA is TGCGCCAGCAGCCCGGGGGGAGATACGCAGTATTTT. The chain couples TRBV4-1 to TRBJ2-3; 7 bases agree with TRBD2. Trimming cost V 4 bases and J 5 bases; bases outside gene matches: 0. Germline V gene data show CDR1 as MGHRA and CDR2 as YSYEKL. The CDR3 spans 12 residues.